This T cell receptor (beta chain) was sequenced in a study of T cell repertoires in cytomegalovirus infection. Study-level information: An indication of both CMV infection and matching HLA type came from public TCR beta signatures. Points from the study as a whole: Cumulative frequency (of public TCR beta family members) identified carriers of CMV plus the relevant HLA.

From the reads, TCRdb called clonotypes with MiXCR, one entry per CDR3 protein. The table lists around 800,000 distinct CDR3 sequences, around a third of them singletons. This clonotype was counted ten times or more. The antigen remains unidentified. This receptor was taken from a human donor in good health (CMV status not recorded). Some clones in this sample may be carry-over from other donors' samples. The sample was cultured CD8+ T cells from PBMCs, taken from culture after CMV antigen stimulation.

The CDR3 DNA sequence: TGTGCCAGCAGCCAACGAGGGGGTTTAGCTGAAGCTTTCTTT. Amino acid sequence: CASSQRGGLAEAFF. The gene calls are TRBV7-9 and TRBJ1-1, with D possibly being TRBD1 (6 bases). Germline assignment: CDR1 SEHNR and CDR2 FQNEAQ (reference sequence). Trimming removed 5 bases at V and 6 bases at J, with 16 bases between. This CDR3 has 14 residues.